The entry below describes one T cell receptor (beta chain). The ends were cut back, 7 bases at V and 8 bases at J, with 21 bases in the middle. Germline CDR1 SEHNR, CDR2 FQNEAQ (reference sequence). The CDR3 totals 15 residues. The sample belongs to a study of blood T cell repertoires in COVID-19. The data were produced by immunoSEQ multiplex PCR, yet TCRdb's version contains in-frame clones alone and is incomplete. The table has around 200,000 clones, approximately 79% seen once; the top ten hold approximately 13%. The chain couples TRBV7-9 to TRBJ2-1; D is possibly TRBD2 (6 bases). Material: peripheral blood. This sequence was found in a man in his forties or fifties who had recovered from COVID-19. Here the CDR3 reads CASTPGLKTLDEQFF. The CDR3 region has the DNA TGTGCCAGCACCCCAGGACTAAAGACGTTGGATGAGCAGTTCTTC.